What follows is one T cell receptor beta chain and its context. Its antigen is currently not known. The sample holds no much larger clone one base away, and base qualities are not on file. These data come from a study of cytomegalovirus exposure and HLA in healthy donors (dated by TCRdb to about 2017). At the level of the whole study: An earlier analysis of approximately 640 of the donors reported approximately 270 Gb of sequence data and about 100 million unique TCR beta sequences from 150 million to 200 million T cells. To study patterns of TCR occurrence, a later analysis re-analyzed previously published TCR beta repertoires from just over 650 donors and added high-resolution HLA genotyping. Along with the approximately 650-subject first cohort, a separate validation cohort of over 90 different subjects was used. To predict cytomegalovirus infection status, the study combined high-throughput TCR immunosequencing, statistical association of individual TCRs with disease status, and machine learning. Because of strong linkage in the cohort, four to six DR-DQ haplotypes were treated as single units for association and clustering. Among about 410 genotyped donors of the cohort, an average of around 250,000 unique TCR beta nucleotide sequences was sequenced per donor, of which roughly 17% were non-productive. Class I and class II HLA loci were covered by the typing at four-digit resolution. The study used immunosequencing to profile the T cell repertoires of approximately 690 subjects and linked those repertoires to cytomegalovirus serostatus. The number of donors typed differed by locus, with 629-630 for A, B, C, DRB1 and DQB1, around 500 for DQA1, 600 to 610 for DPA1, and approximately 470 for DPB1. Donor age, sex, ethnicity and CMV serostatus were compiled together with the repertoire data. About 280 gigabases of sequencing data and around 88 million unique TCR sequences made up an early release that covered approximately 620 HLA-typed donors. A later genetic analysis used genome-wide SNP genotypes for about three fifths of the 666 donors, treating that subset as a discovery cohort. All discovery cohort repertoires had been generated on a single sequencing platform. In the later analysis, no new phenotypic data were used to find candidate immune exposures; instead, reliance was placed on TCR beta sequences and their occurrence across donors. The study aimed to test whether signatures of past pathogen exposure could be identified by cataloging public T cell receptors. To decide whether each TCR beta V gene segment behaved as functional or pseudogenic, an earlier analysis of some 570 of the donors relied on high-throughput TCR beta sequencing. Of the 398 genotyped donors, roughly 85% fell in the genetic ancestry cluster associated with self-reported Caucasian donors. What the study reported, not specific to this receptor: Immune exposure information for the cohort was limited to CMV serostatus. The sequencing pipeline was judged likely to have produced a cluster of highly shared sequence variants as a technical artifact. In the study, around 150 TCR beta chains were listed as associated with cytomegalovirus. In a later analysis, most CMV-associated TCR beta chains were found to appear HLA-restricted, with HLA associations seemingly driven largely by CMV exposure. A further reported finding was that TCR beta sequences accurately predicted the HLA-A and HLA-B alleles for most subjects in the first cohort. V-gene and J-gene trimming of TCR beta chains was associated with a missense DCLRE1C variant in a later genetic analysis, and the association was replicated in an independent cohort. Approximately 16 rarely observed V segments, including chromosome 9 orphons, were excluded from the earlier analysis of several hundred of the donors because counts were too low. Strong co-occurrence of HLA alleles, especially DR and DQ, made assigning TCR associations to individual alleles difficult. The authors suggested that the approach could potentially be generalized to other disease states and immunological phenotypes. According to a later analysis, parvovirus B19, influenza, CMV and Epstein-Barr virus appeared linked to several top co-occurrence clusters. A few of the identified cytomegalovirus-associated TCR beta chains were confirmed in vitro to be specific for cytomegalovirus antigens. Specific HLA alleles were associated with 15,000 to 20,000 TCR beta sequences at a false discovery rate of 0.05 in a later analysis. Only TCR beta chains were sequenced in this cohort, and the absence of alpha or paired-chain data limited detectable features. Sequencing depth was assumed to be roughly uniform across donors in the presence/absence analyses, though that assumption may not hold. Because HLA typing was unavailable for some donors at each locus, only the typed subset was used in association tests. In both the original and validation cohorts, the classifier was reported to diagnose cytomegalovirus status with high specificity and sensitivity. In a later analysis, HLA-associated TCR beta chains showed more clonal expansion and lower generation probabilities than non-associated chains that were equally common. In a later analysis, the rate of TCR association differed among HLA loci, with DRB1 alleles having the most associated TCRs and HLA-C alleles having the fewest. Most TCR sequences were seen in very few donors, while some public TCRs were found in many individuals. Linkage disequilibrium might explain the correlated functional status among segregating V segments, but an unknown experimental factor could not be ruled out. In an earlier analysis of some 540 of the donors, most TCR beta V segments appeared in productive rearrangements about 90% or about 30% of the time, broadly matching IMGT annotations. Compared with the roughly 710-donor mean, donors in an Asian-associated ancestry cluster had fewer N-insertions in productive TCRs, according to a later genetic analysis.

Library generation was performed with the immunoSEQ multiplex PCR assay. For the multiplex PCR, a mixture combining 60 forward primers for TCR Vbeta segments and 13 reverse primers for TCR Jbeta segments was used. The CDR3 region of rearranged TCR beta genes was amplified from genomic DNA with a multiplex PCR assay. The amplified TCR beta libraries were sequenced on the Illumina HiSeq System as 87-base-pair reads. In the original analysis: A later analysis counted approximately 76 million unique TCR beta chains across the 650 to 800 repertoires, and roughly 10 million of these chains were shared by at least two donors. Raw reads were error-corrected and collapsed into unique sequences with a nearest-neighbor algorithm that merged closely related sequences to remove PCR and sequencing errors. CDR3 sequences were aligned to IMGT reference sequences to assign V, D and J gene segments. For a sequence to be retained, a match of at least six nucleotides to both a V gene segment and a J gene segment was required. A rearrangement counted as productive if the CDR3 had no stop codons and remained in frame with V and J, and every other rearrangement counted as non-productive. CDR3 was defined according to IMGT convention as the region running from the second conserved V-encoded cysteine to the conserved J-encoded phenylalanine. Sequences without an unambiguous match to a single V gene segment were excluded from the earlier analysis of 450 to 750 of the donors. An earlier analysis of approximately 590 of the donors classified V segments as functional when productive rearrangements were above 56.7% and as segregating when the standard deviation between donors was above 5%. A statistical classification framework was built to diagnose cytomegalovirus status from the catalog of TCR beta chain sequences. A later analysis assigned V and J genes by comparing TCR nucleotide sequences with IMGT/GENE-DB human TR gene sequences. The TCRdist pipeline was used in a later analysis to assign CDR3 sequences and most-parsimonious VDJ recombination scenarios. In a later analysis, each TCR beta chain was defined by its CDR3 amino acid sequence together with its V-gene family, and reads without a unique V-gene family were excluded. A later analysis removed 592 highly shared, low-generation-probability nucleotide sequences to deal with suspected cross-contamination and a sequencing artifact. In a later analysis, a clonal expansion index for each public chain was calculated from normalized within-repertoire ranks of inferred template counts. In a later analysis, generation probabilities were computed with a VDJ recombination model fitted to out-of-frame rearrangements, and the resulting probabilities were checked against IGoR. A later analysis scored TCR-TCR, TCR-HLA and TCR-CMV co-occurrence with hypergeometric tests, applying a repertoire-size bias correction to TCR pairs. To estimate false discovery rates, a later analysis permuted the HLA or CMV assignments 20 times. A later analysis grouped co-occurring TCRs with DBSCAN, adding TCRdist sequence similarity when clustering within HLA-allele-positive subsets. Co-occurrence clustering excluded repertoires with fewer than 30,000 or more than 120,000 public chains, plus five with anomalous nucleotide sharing. Sourced from immuneACCESS, this table was stored by TCRdb with only in-frame sequences that have V and J called. A share of the clones is absent; for the studies checked, an unresolved V gene accounts for under half, and the remainder has no known explanation. Clone size and V and J calls were adopted from that table, with D and trimming inferred from the DNA. The sample data list under 300,000 clones, and approximately 84% of these were observed just once. Of the sample, roughly 2% falls within the top ten clones.

The cohort was made up of approximately 670 healthy bone marrow donors. At the time of sampling, all cohort members were nominally healthy, though unrecorded immune exposures were likely present. The donor was CMV seropositive and was included in the group of 250 to 300 seropositive cohort members. Each donor provided a peripheral blood sample, and peripheral blood mononuclear cells were used for TCR beta sequencing. Genomic DNA extraction from the blood cell samples was performed with the Qiagen DNeasy Blood Extraction Kit. The receptor was isolated from a woman in her 40s in good health and CMV-seropositive. Sequenced material: PBMCs.

CDR3 region: CASSPPGQREKLFF. In nucleotide form, the sequence is TGTGCCAGCAGTCCTCCGGGACAGAGAGAAAAACTGTTTTTT. The rearranged segments are TRBV28 and TRBJ1-4, with TRBD1 matching 7 junction bases. Here V drops 5 bases and J drops 8 bases, and the junction holds 8 bases not matched to any gene. The CDR3 runs 14 residues from the cysteine to the phenylalanine. Only the CDR3 DNA stays, 42 bases, in frame from base 1. CDR1 and CDR2 (MDHEN, SYDVKM) derive from the germline V gene.